This TCR beta chain was found in a study of blood T cell repertoires in COVID-19. About the study: The United States, Italy and Spain provided the acute and convalescent COVID-19 samples. Nucleic acid was either cDNA or gDNA, and it came from T cells, B-cell-depleted T cells, or PBMCs.

Germline CDR1 LGHNA, CDR2 YNFKEQ. V shed 0 bases, J shed 4 bases, and the junction held 4 bases outside the gene matches. The CDR3 consists of 16 residues. The protocol was immunoSEQ multiplex PCR, while the TCRdb copy is restricted to in-frame clones and leaves out a portion. The data hold fewer than 70,000 clones, with roughly 85% observed a single time. Sequences were obtained from peripheral blood. V and J are TRBV4-2 and TRBJ2-3; 10 nucleotides match TRBD2. The sequence came from a man aged 80 or over with acute or convalescent COVID-19. CDR3 residues: CASSQEAGGVADTQYF. The CDR3, as DNA: TGTGCCAGCAGCCAAGAAGCGGGAGGGGTAGCAGATACGCAGTATTTT.